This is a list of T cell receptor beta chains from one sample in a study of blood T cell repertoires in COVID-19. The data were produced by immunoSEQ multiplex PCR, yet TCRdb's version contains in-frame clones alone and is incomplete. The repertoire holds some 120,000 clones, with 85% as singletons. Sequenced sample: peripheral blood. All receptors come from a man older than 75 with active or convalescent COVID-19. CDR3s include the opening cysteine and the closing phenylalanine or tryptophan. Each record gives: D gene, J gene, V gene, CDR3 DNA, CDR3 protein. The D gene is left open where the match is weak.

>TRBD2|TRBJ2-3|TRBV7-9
TGTGCCAGCAGCTTCCTCGGCGGGAGGGACACAGATACGCAGTATTTT
CASSFLGGRDTDTQYF
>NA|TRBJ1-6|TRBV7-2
TGTGCCAGCAGCTTAGGGCCAGATAATTCACCCCTCCACTTT
CASSLGPDNSPLHF
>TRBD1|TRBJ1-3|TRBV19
TGTGCCAGTAGACCCCCGGGACAGGGAATATCCTCTGGAAACACCATATATTTT
CASRPPGQGISSGNTIYF
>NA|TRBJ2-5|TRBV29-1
TGCAGCGTTGAGGAGACAGTCGGGGAGACCCAGTACTTC
CSVEETVGETQYF
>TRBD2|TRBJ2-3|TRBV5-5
TGTGCCAGCAGCTTGCGGCCTAGCGGGAGACTCACAGATACGCAGTATTTT
CASSLRPSGRLTDTQYF
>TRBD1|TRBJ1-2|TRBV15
TGTGCCACCAGCGGCGGACAGGCTAACTATGGCTACACCTTC
CATSGGQANYGYTF
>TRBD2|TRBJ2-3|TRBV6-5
TGTGCCAGCAGACTAGCGGGGTCCACAGATACGCAGTATTTT
CASRLAGSTDTQYF
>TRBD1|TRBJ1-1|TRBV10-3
TGTGCCATCAAACCAGGGGGAGGCACTGAAGCTTTCTTT
CAIKPGGGTEAFF
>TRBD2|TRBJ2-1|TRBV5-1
TGCGCCAGCAGCTCGCGGGGGACCTACAATGAGCAGTTCTTC
CASSSRGTYNEQFF
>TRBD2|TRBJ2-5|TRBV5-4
TGTGCCAGCAGCTTAAAGGGACTAGCGGGACAAGAGACCCAGTACTTC
CASSLKGLAGQETQYF
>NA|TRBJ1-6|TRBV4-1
TGCGCCAGCAGCCAAGATCGTGGCAATAATTCACCCCTCCACTTT
CASSQDRGNNSPLHF
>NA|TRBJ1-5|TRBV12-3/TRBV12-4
TGTGCCAGCAGTTTAGCAGCGAATCAGCCCCAGCATTTT
CASSLAANQPQHF
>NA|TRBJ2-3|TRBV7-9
TGTGCCAGCAACCCCCAACAGAGCACAGATACGCAGTATTTT
CASNPQQSTDTQYF
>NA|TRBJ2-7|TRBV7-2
TGTGCCAGCAGCTTAGCGGGGCGGACCCCAACCTACGAGCAGTACTTC
CASSLAGRTPTYEQYF
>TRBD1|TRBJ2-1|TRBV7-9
TGTGCCAGCAGCTTAATCACAGGGGGCGTTAGATACAATGAGCAGTTCTTC
CASSLITGGVRYNEQFF
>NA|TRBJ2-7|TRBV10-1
TGCGCCAGCACAATACCCGGGACGGAGGGCTACGAGCAGTACTTC
CASTIPGTEGYEQYF